This TCR beta chain emerged from a study of beta chain features in type 1 diabetes. About the research overall: Examined across all samples were almost 110 million sorted cells.

This clone was counted a few times. Its antigen is unknown. Study-wide findings and caveats: Moderately but significantly shorter TCRB CDR3s were found in Type 1 diabetes patients in all four CD4+ subsets. Within the patient group, naive, central memory and Treg TCRB repertoires appeared more similar to each other than within healthy donors.

This CDR3 spans 14 amino acids. The junction had 5 bases not matched to a gene; V was cut back by 5 bases and J by 3 bases. Germline-derived CDR1 and CDR2 are SEHNR and FQNEAQ (reference sequence). Each sorted fraction was over 95% pure. Expressed TCRB transcripts were sequenced, since all the RNA that had been isolated was reverse transcribed. Assay used: immunoSEQ multiplex PCR; TCRdb lists only in-frame clones, some missing. The sample lists more than 300,000 clones; over 9.5% were seen once. This TCR was sampled from a woman younger than 35 with type 1 diabetes. The sequenced material came from naive CD4+ T cells from blood. V and J are TRBV7-9 and TRBJ1-2, with 8 nucleotides matching TRBD1. The CDR3 sequence: CASSPLTGDYGYTF. The CDR3 bases are TGTGCCAGCAGCCCGTTGACAGGGGACTATGGCTACACCTTC.